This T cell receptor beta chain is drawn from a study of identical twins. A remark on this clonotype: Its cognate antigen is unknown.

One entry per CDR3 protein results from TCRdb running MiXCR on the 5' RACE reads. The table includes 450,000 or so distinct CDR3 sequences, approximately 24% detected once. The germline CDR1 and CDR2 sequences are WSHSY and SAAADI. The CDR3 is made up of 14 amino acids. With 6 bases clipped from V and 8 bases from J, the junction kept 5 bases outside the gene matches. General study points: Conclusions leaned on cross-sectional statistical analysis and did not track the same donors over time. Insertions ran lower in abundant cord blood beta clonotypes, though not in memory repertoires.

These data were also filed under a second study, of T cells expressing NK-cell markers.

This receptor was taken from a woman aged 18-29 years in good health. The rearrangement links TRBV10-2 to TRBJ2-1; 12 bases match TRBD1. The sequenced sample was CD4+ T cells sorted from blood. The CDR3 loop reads CASRGQGARDEQFF. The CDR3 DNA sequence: TGCGCCAGCAGGGGACAGGGGGCGCGGGATGAGCAGTTCTTC.